The next 10 T cell receptor beta chains were all read from a single sample in a study of blood T cell repertoires in COVID-19. Produced via immunoSEQ multiplex PCR; TCRdb's table is partial and in-frame only. The data contain 76,000 or so clones, about 90% of them singletons. Sequencing used peripheral blood. These receptors all stem from a human donor in a cohort sampled during active COVID-19.

This clone was seen a few times. This sequence joins TRBV27 and TRBJ1-4; 7 bases line up with TRBD1. This CDR3 has 15 residues. The J segment lost 4 bases and the V segment lost 5 bases, leaving 7 bases of the junction unmatched. Germline V gene sequence: CDR1 MNHEY, CDR2 SMNVEV (reference sequence). Here the CDR3 DNA reads TGTGCCAGCAGTCCTACAGGGGCTGGTAATGAAAAACTGTTTTTT. This encodes CASSPTGAGNEKLFF. The full variable domain, completed using reference TRBV27 and TRBJ1-4, is EAQVTQNPRYLITVTGKKLTVTCSQNMNHEYMSWYRQDPGLGLRQIYYSMNVEVTDKGDVPEGYKVSRKEKRNFPLILESPSPNQTSLYFCASSPTGAGNEKLFFGSGTQLSVL.

This chain uses TRBV3-1 (or the pseudogene TRBV3-2) with TRBJ2-7, with D perhaps TRBD2 (7 bases). The germline V gene encodes CDR1 LGHDT and CDR2 YNNKEL (reference sequence). Trimming shortened V by 4 bases and J by 5 bases, and 12 bases separated the two germline ends. CDR3 length equals 13 residues. The CDR3 nucleotides are TGTGCCAGCAGCCCGGGGGGCTCGGACGAGCAGTACTTC. Its protein is CASSPGGSDEQYF.

The chain carries TRBV18 and TRBJ2-1; TRBD2 agrees at 7 bases. The CDR3 runs 14 residues. Germline lookup yields CDR1 KGHSH and CDR2 LQKENI. The J segment lost 2 bases and the V segment lost 3 bases, leaving 1 base of the junction unmatched. As DNA, the CDR3 is TGTGCCAGCTCACCGGCGGGGGCCTACAATGAGCAGTTCTTC. It specifies CASSPAGAYNEQFF.

This clone has just one count. V and J are TRBV18 and TRBJ1-1; D is ambiguous. Germline loops: CDR1 KGHSH, CDR2 LQKENI. This CDR3 region has 14 residues. The V end lost 3 bases, the J end lost 4 bases, and 12 bases lay between the germline ends. CDR3 sequence: CASSPAVLGTEAFF. CDR3 coding DNA: TGTGCCAGCTCACCGGCGGTTCTCGGCACTGAAGCTTTCTTT. Supplemented by reference TRBV18 and TRBJ1-1, the full variable domain reads NAGVMQNPRHLVRRRGQEARLRCSPMKGHSHVYWYRQLPEEGLKFMVYLQKENIIDESGMPKERFSAEFPKEGPSILRIQQVVRGDSAAYFCASSPAVLGTEAFFGQGTRLTVV.

CDR3 amino acids: CAISGDREDGYTF. For the CDR3, the DNA is TGTGCCATCAGCGGCGACAGGGAGGATGGCTACACCTTC. V gene TRBV10-3 combines with J gene TRBJ1-2; 7 bases are a match to TRBD1. Trimming cost V 6 bases and J 6 bases; bases outside gene matches: 7. From germline, CDR1 is ENHRY and CDR2 SYGVKD. CDR3 length equals 13 residues.

The chain joins TRBV7-2 to TRBJ2-1, with TRBD2 matching over 7 bases. The CDR3 is made up of 15 amino acids. Germline lookup yields CDR1 SGHTA and CDR2 FQGNSA. The V and J ends lost 5 bases and 2 bases, in that order; junction bases with no gene match: 6. CDR3 coding DNA: TGTGCCAGCAGCCCCACTAGCGACCCCTACAATGAGCAGTTCTTC. This gives the protein CASSPTSDPYNEQFF.

This chain links TRBV7-2 with TRBJ1-2; D is possibly TRBD1 (6 bases). Germline loops: CDR1 SGHTA, CDR2 FQGNSA. V was pared by 2 bases and J by 6 bases, with 16 bases between. The CDR3 has 15 amino acids. CDR3 coding DNA: TGTGCCAGCAGCTTACTTGGGGGGGCCCGGCATGGCTACACCTTC. Protein product: CASSLLGGARHGYTF.

The V and J genes are TRBV19 and TRBJ1-2; no definite D call. The CDR3 runs 15 residues. The germline V gene has CDR1 LNHDA and CDR2 SQIVND (reference sequence). V was shortened by 7 bases and J by 0 bases, with 15 bases between the two germline ends. The CDR3 loop is CASTLREAPNYGYTF. Written as DNA, the CDR3 is TGTGCCAGTACTCTCCGAGAGGCCCCTAACTATGGCTACACCTTC. Drawing the rest from reference TRBV19 and TRBJ1-2, the complete variable domain is DGGITQSPKYLFRKEGQNVTLSCEQNLNHDAMYWYRQDPGQGLRLIYYSQIVNDFQKGDIAEGYSVSREKKESFPLTVTSAQKNPTAFYLCASTLREAPNYGYTFGSGTRLTVV.

The DNA of the CDR3 is TGTGCCAGCAGCGAAGGACTAGCCAAAAACATTCAGTACTTC. It encodes CASSEGLAKNIQYF. The V gene is TRBV5-4, the J gene TRBJ2-4; weak D call: TRBD2 (5 bases). Trimming took off 4 bases at V and 0 bases at J, with 8 bases between the two ends. CDR1 and CDR2 from the germline V gene are SGHNT and YYREEE (reference sequence). This CDR3 region has 14 residues.

The V call is TRBV5-6, the J call TRBJ2-7; D may be TRBD1 (5 bases). CDR3 length equals 14 residues. Germline V CDR1 and CDR2: SGHDT, YYEEEE. Trimming removed 4 bases from V and 0 bases from J, with 11 bases in between. The DNA of the CDR3 is TGTGCCAGCAGCGATCCAGGGTTCTCCTACGAGCAGTACTTC. This encodes CASSDPGFSYEQYF.